This T cell receptor (beta chain) appears in the sequencing data of a study of cytomegalovirus exposure and HLA in healthy donors. Study conclusions and caveats: Later analysis suggested links between common viral pathogens and several top significant clusters. For most TCR sequences rarity was the rule, although some public TCRs occurred in many donors. It was assumed in the presence/absence analyses that sequencing depth was roughly uniform across donors. Other equally common chains were less clonally expanded than HLA-associated TCR beta chains, a later analysis showed.

PCR amplification relied on 60 Vbeta primers (plus 13 Jbeta primers). Sequencing used immunoSEQ multiplex PCR; TCRdb keeps in-frame clones, though not all of them. The table records hundreds of thousands of clones, 75% to 85% of them present only once. Germline V lookup: CDR1 GTSNPN, CDR2 SVGIG (reference sequence). This CDR3 contains 15 residues. Trimming removed 3 bases from V and 3 bases from J; junction bases left unmatched: 6. In regard to this clone: Its target is unknown.

Sample: PBMCs. The chain links TRBV30 to TRBJ2-1; 9 bases fit TRBD1. This TCR was sampled from a woman aged 60-75 years in good health and CMV-seropositive. The CDR3 nucleotides read TGTGCCTGGAGGGCCCCGGGACAGGGCTACAATGAGCAGTTCTTC. Protein sequence: CAWRAPGQGYNEQFF. Together with reference TRBV30 and TRBJ2-1, the CDR3 gives the full variable domain: SQTIHQWPATLVQPVGSPLSLECTVEGTSNPNLYWYRQAAGRGLQLLFYSVGIGQISSEVPQNLSASRPQDRQFILSSKKLLLSDSGFYLCAWRAPGQGYNEQFFGPGTRLTVL.